The 15 T cell receptor beta chains presented below share a single source sample, sequenced in a study of lymphopenia after photon versus proton radiotherapy. This table comes from immunoSEQ multiplex PCR, and its TCRdb copy is limited to in-frame clones, with some not included. The sample has around 70,000 clones, roughly 91% seen once; the top ten hold about 3.1%. The starting material was peripheral blood, obtained from a patient treated with photon-based radiotherapy. Receptors were obtained from a woman aged 70 to 79 with pancreatic cancer.

This chain links TRBV29-1 with TRBJ2-1; 10 nucleotides match TRBD2. Germline-derived CDR1 and CDR2 are SQVTM and ANQGSEA. The junction had 17 bases not matched to a gene; V was cut back by 5 bases and J by 4 bases. CDR3 length: 18 amino acids. The CDR3 nucleotides read TGCAGCGTTAGGTTGGGGACTAGCGAAAGTAGTCTATACAATGAGCAGTTCTTC. Amino acids: CSVRLGTSESSLYNEQFF.

The rearrangement joins TRBV7-8 to TRBJ2-3, with TRBD2 matching 11 bases. The germline CDR1 and CDR2 sequences are SGHVS and FQNEAQ. V trimming: 3 bases; J trimming: 2 bases; junction bases outside the gene matches: 4. The CDR3 is 16 residues long. In DNA, the CDR3 is TGTGCCAGCAGCTTCAATAGCGGGAGGGTCACAGATACGCAGTATTTT. Protein product: CASSFNSGRVTDTQYF.

The V and J genes are TRBV9 and TRBJ2-2, with 11 bases aligning to TRBD2. J was trimmed by 7 bases and V by 1 base; bases with no gene match: 6. The CDR3 extends over 16 amino acids. The germline gives CDR1 SGDLS, CDR2 YYNGEE. The CDR3 coding sequence is TGTGCCAGCAGCGTACTAGCGGGAGGAGCAGGCGGGGAGCTGTTTTTT. Translated: CASSVLAGGAGGELFF.

The chain recombines TRBV28 with TRBJ1-1, with a weak D call TRBD1 (6 bases). Trimming took 8 bases from V and 0 from J, leaving 16 bases between them. Germline V CDR1 and CDR2: MDHEN, SYDVKM. The CDR3 has 15 residues. Written as DNA, the CDR3 is TGTGCCAGCTTCCGGGGGGGCCTCCTGAACACTGAAGCTTTCTTT. It is translated as CASFRGGLLNTEAFF.

The chain uses TRBV11-1 and TRBJ1-1, with 8 bases fitting TRBD1. The V gene's germline CDR1 is SGHAT and CDR2 FQDESV (reference sequence). The CDR3 length is 16 residues. V was pared by 5 bases and J by 0 bases, with 8 bases of the junction left unmatched. The CDR3, as DNA: TGTGCCAGCAGCCCCGGACAGGGTAGGATGAACACTGAAGCTTTCTTT. As protein: CASSPGQGRMNTEAFF.

The chain uses TRBV28 and TRBJ1-5; 8 bases are shared with TRBD1. Germline values: CDR1 MDHEN, CDR2 SYDVKM. This CDR3 is built from 16 residues. The V gene end was trimmed by 1 base and the J gene end by 5 bases; junction bases not matched to a gene: 7. CDR3: CASSLFPGQGDQPQHF. CDR3 bases: TGTGCCAGCAGTTTATTTCCTGGACAGGGTGATCAGCCCCAGCATTTT. The complete variable domain, with remaining parts taken from reference TRBV28 and TRBJ1-5, reads DVKVTQSSRYLVKRTGEKVFLECVQDMDHENMFWYRQDPGLGLRLIYFSYDVKMKEKGDIPEGYSVSREKKERFSLILESASTNQTSMYLCASSLFPGQGDQPQHFGDGTRLSIL.

The chain couples TRBV7-2 to TRBJ1-1; TRBD1 matches at 7 bases. V lost 7 bases to trimming and J lost 6 bases; unmatched junction nucleotides: 11. Per the germline V gene, CDR1 is SGHTA and CDR2 is FQGNSA. CDR3 length equals 14 residues. CDR3 loop: CASTPGGTWAEAFF. DNA for the CDR3: TGTGCCAGCACCCCAGGGGGGACGTGGGCTGAAGCTTTCTTT.

The rearrangement joins TRBV13 to TRBJ1-2, with TRBD1 as a possible D gene (6 bases). Trimming removed 6 bases from V and 6 bases from J, with 14 bases in between. Germline values: CDR1 PRHDT, CDR2 FYEKMQ (reference sequence). This CDR3 is built from 13 residues. The CDR3 here is CASSWTENHGYTF. For the CDR3, the DNA is TGTGCCAGCAGTTGGACAGAAAATCATGGCTACACCTTC.

V gene TRBV28 combines with J gene TRBJ2-1, with D unresolved. V lost 4 bases, J lost 0 bases, and 13 bases lay in between. The CDR3 is 16 amino acids. Germline CDR1 reads MDHEN; CDR2 reads SYDVKM. CDR3 loop: CASSSSGPNSYNEQFF. CDR3 DNA sequence: TGTGCCAGCAGTTCATCGGGCCCAAACTCCTACAATGAGCAGTTCTTC.

J is TRBJ1-2 and V is TRBV19; D gene ambiguous. The CDR3 extends over 15 amino acids. CDR1 and CDR2 from the germline V gene are LNHDA and SQIVND (reference sequence). V lost 0 bases and J 4 bases, leaving 12 bases between the germline ends. CDR3 in DNA: TGTGCCAGTAGTATAGATGGCCGTCACCTCTATGGCTACACCTTC. Encoded protein: CASSIDGRHLYGYTF.

The chain carries TRBV6-1 and TRBJ1-1; D unresolved. V lost 2 bases and J 3 bases, leaving 4 bases between the germline ends. The CDR3 has 12 amino acids. Germline V lookup: CDR1 MNHNS, CDR2 SASEGT. This chain's CDR3 is CASSERDTEAFF. CDR3 DNA sequence: TGTGCCAGCAGTGAAAGGGACACTGAAGCTTTCTTT.

Comment on this clone: At one boundary the junction diverges from the germline segment, which might be a read error. The chain links TRBV7-2 to TRBJ2-1; no definite D call. Germline V gene data show CDR1 as SGHTA and CDR2 as FQGNSA. There are 15 residues in the CDR3. CDR3 DNA: TGTGCCAGCAGCATAGCCGTTGATTACTACAATGAGCAGTTCTTC. It yields the protein CASSIAVDYYNEQFF.

This clone turned up a few times. The chain recombines TRBV28 with TRBJ1-1; 7 nucleotides align to TRBD1. V gave up 2 bases and J gave up 7 bases; unmatched junction bases: 7. This CDR3 comprises 14 residues. Germline CDR1 MDHEN, CDR2 SYDVKM. The CDR3 DNA is TGTGCCAGCAGTTTAGGGGGACAGATAGATGAAGCTTTCTTT. Translating it yields CASSLGGQIDEAFF.

This clone was recorded a few times. The chain couples TRBV28 to TRBJ1-2, with a weak D call TRBD1 (5 bases). Germline loops: CDR1 MDHEN, CDR2 SYDVKM. The CDR3 loop spans 11 amino acids. Trimming removed 3 bases from V and 7 bases from J, with 6 bases in between. This CDR3 is CASSFGAGYTF. The CDR3 DNA reads TGTGCCAGCAGTTTTGGGGCTGGCTACACCTTC.

The chain joins TRBV28 to TRBJ1-4; D possibly corresponds to TRBD1 (5 bases). The CDR3 has 15 residues. Germline V lookup: CDR1 MDHEN, CDR2 SYDVKM. Trimming left V 6 bases short and J 5 bases short, with 16 bases between. DNA of the CDR3: TGTGCCAGCAGAGTTTCCGACAGACCCAATGAAAAACTGTTTTTT. This codes for CASRVSDRPNEKLFF.